This T cell receptor beta chain was observed in a study of blood T cell repertoires in COVID-19. The CDR3 runs to 15 residues. Trimming removed 1 base at V and 3 bases at J, with 10 bases between. The germline V gene has CDR1 LGHNA and CDR2 YSLEER. The method was immunoSEQ multiplex PCR; TCRdb's version includes in-frame clones alone and lacks a portion of them. The sample yields some 120,000 clones, around 80% seen once. Material: peripheral blood. This sequence joins TRBV4-3 and TRBJ1-3, with D tentatively TRBD1 (5 bases). The TCR sequence derives from an elderly man with active or convalescent COVID-19. DNA for the CDR3: TGCGCCAGCAGCCAAGGGAAGACAGTTGGAAACACCATATATTTT. This gives the protein CASSQGKTVGNTIYF.